The clone carrying this TCR beta chain showed up many times. What it binds is unknown. This record comes from a study of early T cells in non-severe SARS-CoV-2 infection. Study observations and caveats: VDJdb matching skewed toward anti-spike CD8 responses, missing private and CD4 specificities.

This CDR3 is built from 17 residues. J was trimmed by 1 base and V by 3 bases; bases with no gene match: 6. Germline CDR1 and CDR2: SEHNR and FQNEAQ (reference sequence). The TCR library protocol was used to attach unique molecular identifiers. These identifiers were attached to individual cDNA molecules. TCRdb called the 5' RACE reads again in MiXCR, with one record for every CDR3 protein. The data show some 40,000 distinct CDR3 sequences, roughly 5.4% seen once. Sequencing was performed on whole blood. The chain links TRBV7-9 to TRBJ2-3; TRBD2 aligns across 11 bases. The source of this sequence is an adult who was a healthcare worker with PCR-confirmed SARS-CoV-2 infection or an uninfected control (not recorded which). The CDR3 sequence: CASSFGSGRAGTDTQYF. The CDR3 nucleotides read TGTGCCAGCAGCTTCGGTAGCGGGAGGGCCGGCACAGATACGCAGTATTTT.